This TCR beta chain came from a study of siplizumab effects on memory and regulatory T cells (dated by TCRdb to between 2017 and 2020). Concerning the study at large: The study examined how the anti-CD2 antibody siplizumab affects alloreactive T-cell subsets in allogeneic mixed lymphocyte reactions built from human PBMCs.

Overall results and qualifications from the work: Because sequences at frequencies below about 10^-5 were poorly captured, only a minor fraction of alloreactive clones could be mapped back to unstimulated subsets. Among mappable alloreactive CD4+ clones, the Treg-derived fraction averaged around 69% with siplizumab versus around 25% in control reactions. Siplizumab significantly reduced the cumulative frequency of alloreactive sequences traceable to unstimulated CD4+ memory T cells. Roughly 75-97% of proliferating CD4+ or CD8+ clones could not be assigned a naive or memory phenotype. The suppressive function of proliferating Tregs from siplizumab cultures was not functionally confirmed. Greater diversity appeared to be present in unstimulated naive T cells than in memory T cells, and a substantial contribution to the alloresponse seemed to be made by naive cells.

Sorted unstimulated T cells and proliferating T cells recovered from mixed lymphocyte reactions were subjected to TCRbeta CDR3 sequencing. Fresh whole blood from about 11 HLA-typed healthy donors was used as the source from which PBMCs were isolated. Unstimulated CD4+ regulatory T cells were FACS-sorted to map the origin of alloreactive clones. From its cysteine to its phenylalanine, the CDR3 spans 12 amino acids. The read is trimmed to its CDR3 DNA, 36 bases read in frame from base 1. Sequences LNHDA (CDR1) and SQIVND (CDR2) are obtained from the germline V gene (reference sequence). Relative to germline, V is 8 bases shorter and J is 7 bases shorter, with 14 bases between their ends. The library was made by the immunoSEQ multiplex PCR assay. Some 100,000 TCR templates per sample were assayed by the deep sequencing platform. Genomic DNA extracted from sorted T cells was used for TCRbeta CDR3 sequencing. The study's processing was this. The R programming language was used for clonal analysis of the TCRbeta CDR3 data. Alloreactive CD4+ and CD8+ clones were identified by comparing unstimulated samples to CFSE-low samples taken after the reaction. Alloreactive CD4+ clones were assigned to regulatory or non-regulatory origin by matching sequences to sorted unstimulated Treg and non-Treg repertoires. This immuneACCESS table, as held by TCRdb, lists in-frame sequences with V and J called but not all clones. Of the missing ones, under half trace to an unresolved V gene in checked studies; the others have no known cause. V, J and clone size derive from that table, while D and trimming were established from the DNA sequence. The sample includes some 100,000 clones, with approximately 90% observed a single time. About 0.7% of the sample is held by the ten biggest clonotypes.

Comment on this clone: Its antigen remains undetermined. Base qualities are not at hand, and no much larger clone is one base apart.

The chain joins TRBV19 to TRBJ2-5; TRBD2 is perhaps the D gene, given 5 matching bases. The source of this sequence is a human donor in good health. Sequenced: Tregs sorted from blood. The DNA sequence is TGTGCCAGTGGAAGCGGTCCCGGGACCCAGTACTTC. This encodes CASGSGPGTQYF.